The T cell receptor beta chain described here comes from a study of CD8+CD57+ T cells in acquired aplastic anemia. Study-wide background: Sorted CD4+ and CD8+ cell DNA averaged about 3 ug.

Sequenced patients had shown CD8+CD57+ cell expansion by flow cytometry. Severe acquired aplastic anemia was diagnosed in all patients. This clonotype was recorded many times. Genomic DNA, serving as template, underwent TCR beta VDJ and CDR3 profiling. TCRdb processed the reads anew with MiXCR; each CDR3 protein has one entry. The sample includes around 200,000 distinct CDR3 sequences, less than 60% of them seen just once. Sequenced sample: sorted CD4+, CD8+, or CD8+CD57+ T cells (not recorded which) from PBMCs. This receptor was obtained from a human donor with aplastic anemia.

The CDR3 is CASSFTAGNTIYF. CDR3 coding DNA: TGTGCCAGCAGCTTTACAGCCGGAAACACCATATATTTT. This chain connects TRBV5-6 to TRBJ1-3; D uncertain. V lost 2 bases and J 4 bases, leaving 7 bases between the germline ends. The germline V gene has CDR1 SGHDT and CDR2 YYEEEE. CDR3 length: 13 residues.